This TCR beta chain was sequenced for a study of blood T cell repertoires in COVID-19. V lost 6 bases, J lost 14 bases, and 12 bases stayed unmatched. Germline V CDR1 and CDR2: DFQATT, SNEGSKA (reference sequence). There are 11 residues in the CDR3. Produced via immunoSEQ multiplex PCR; TCRdb's table is partial and in-frame only. This sample yields over 200,000 clones, of which approximately 90% are seen a single time; 0.7% to 0.85% belongs to the top ten. The TCR comes from a man aged 55 to 70 with COVID-19, enrolled during active disease. This sequence joins TRBV20-1 and TRBJ2-5, with 7 bases identical to TRBD2. The sequenced sample was peripheral blood. The CDR3 reads CSASPGGRTYF. The CDR3 DNA reads as TGCAGTGCAAGCCCGGGGGGTCGGACCTACTTC.